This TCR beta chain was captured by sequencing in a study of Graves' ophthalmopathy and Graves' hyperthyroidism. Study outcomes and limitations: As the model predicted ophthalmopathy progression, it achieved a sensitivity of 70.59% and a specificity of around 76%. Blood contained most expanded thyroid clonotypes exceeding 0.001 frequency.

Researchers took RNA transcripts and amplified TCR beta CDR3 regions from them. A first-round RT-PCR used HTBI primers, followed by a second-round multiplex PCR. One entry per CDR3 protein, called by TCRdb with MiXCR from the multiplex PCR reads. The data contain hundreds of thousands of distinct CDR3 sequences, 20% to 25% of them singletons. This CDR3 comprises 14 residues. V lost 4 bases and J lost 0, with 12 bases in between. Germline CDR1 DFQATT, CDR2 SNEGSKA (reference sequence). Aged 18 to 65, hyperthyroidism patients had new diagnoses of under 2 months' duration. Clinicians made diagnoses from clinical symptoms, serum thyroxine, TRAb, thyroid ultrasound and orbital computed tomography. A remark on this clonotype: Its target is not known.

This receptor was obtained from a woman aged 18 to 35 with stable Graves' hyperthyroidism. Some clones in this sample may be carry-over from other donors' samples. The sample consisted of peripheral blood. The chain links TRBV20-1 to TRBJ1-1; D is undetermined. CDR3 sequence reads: CSATRRGMNTEAFF. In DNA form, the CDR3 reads TGCAGTGCTACCAGACGGGGAATGAACACTGAAGCTTTCTTT.